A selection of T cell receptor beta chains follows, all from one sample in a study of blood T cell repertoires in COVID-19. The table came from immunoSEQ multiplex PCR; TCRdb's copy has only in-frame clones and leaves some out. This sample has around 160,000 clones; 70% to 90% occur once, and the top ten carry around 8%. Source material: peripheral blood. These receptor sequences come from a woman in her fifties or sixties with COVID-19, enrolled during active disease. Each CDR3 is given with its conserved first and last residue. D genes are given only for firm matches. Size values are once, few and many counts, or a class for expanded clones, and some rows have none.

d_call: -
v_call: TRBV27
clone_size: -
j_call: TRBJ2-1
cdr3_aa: CASSPRGPRYNEQFF
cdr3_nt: TGTGCCAGCAGTCCCCGAGGGCCCCGCTACAATGAGCAGTTCTTC

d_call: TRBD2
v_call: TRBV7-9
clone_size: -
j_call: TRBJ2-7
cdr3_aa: CASSLAGGYDEQYF
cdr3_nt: TGTGCCAGCAGCCTAGCGGGGGGGTACGACGAGCAGTACTTC

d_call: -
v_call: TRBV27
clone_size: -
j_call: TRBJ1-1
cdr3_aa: CASSFSATIKAFF
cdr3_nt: TGTGCCAGCAGTTTTTCCGCGACTATTAAAGCTTTCTTT

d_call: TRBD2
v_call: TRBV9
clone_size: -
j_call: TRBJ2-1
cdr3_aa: CASSVEGGGPSYNEQFF
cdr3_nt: TGTGCCAGCAGCGTAGAAGGCGGGGGGCCATCCTACAATGAGCAGTTCTTC

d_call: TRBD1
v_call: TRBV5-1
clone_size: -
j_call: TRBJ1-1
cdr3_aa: CASSFWDRATEAFF
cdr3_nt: TGCGCCAGCAGCTTCTGGGACAGGGCCACTGAAGCTTTCTTT

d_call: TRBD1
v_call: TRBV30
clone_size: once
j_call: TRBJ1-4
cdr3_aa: CAWSRTGRNEKLFF
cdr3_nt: TGTGCCTGGTCGAGGACAGGAAGAAATGAAAAACTGTTTTTT

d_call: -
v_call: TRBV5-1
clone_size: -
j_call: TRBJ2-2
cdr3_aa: CASSLAEGLNTGELFF
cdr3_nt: TGCGCCAGCAGCTTGGCCGAGGGACTTAACACCGGGGAGCTGTTTTTT

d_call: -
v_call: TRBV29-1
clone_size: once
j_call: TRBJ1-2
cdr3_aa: CSVEGEAGGFYGYTF
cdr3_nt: TGCAGCGTTGAGGGAGAGGCGGGGGGATTTTATGGCTACACCTTC

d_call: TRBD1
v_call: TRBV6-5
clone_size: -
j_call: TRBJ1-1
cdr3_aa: CASSYLTGGDTEAFF
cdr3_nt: TGTGCCAGCAGTTACCTGACAGGGGGTGACACTGAAGCTTTCTTT

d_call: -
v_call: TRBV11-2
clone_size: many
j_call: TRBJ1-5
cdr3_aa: CASSQGNQPQHF
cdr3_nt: TGTGCCAGCAGCCAGGGGAATCAGCCCCAGCATTTT

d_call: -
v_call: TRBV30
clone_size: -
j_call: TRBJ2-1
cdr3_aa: CAWTVGLGPYNEQFF
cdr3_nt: TGTGCCTGGACGGTGGGGCTGGGCCCCTACAATGAGCAGTTCTTC

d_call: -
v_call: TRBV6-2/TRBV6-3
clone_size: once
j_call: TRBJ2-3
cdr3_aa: CASSYGTFTDTQYF
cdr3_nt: TGTGCCAGCAGTTACGGGACTTTCACAGATACGCAGTATTTT

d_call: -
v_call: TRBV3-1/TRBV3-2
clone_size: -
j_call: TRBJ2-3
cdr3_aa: CASSQVGGVSTDTQYF
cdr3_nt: TGTGCCAGCAGCCAAGTAGGGGGGGTGAGCACAGATACGCAGTATTTT

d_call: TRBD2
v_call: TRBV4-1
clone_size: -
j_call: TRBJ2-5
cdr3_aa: CASSLGTSGGAWETQYF
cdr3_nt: TGCGCCAGCAGCCTCGGGACTAGCGGGGGGGCCTGGGAGACCCAGTACTTC

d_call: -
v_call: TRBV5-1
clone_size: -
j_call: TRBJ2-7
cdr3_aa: CASSLAAQGGSYEQYF
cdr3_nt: TGCGCCAGCAGCTTGGCCGCCCAGGGGGGCTCCTACGAGCAGTACTTC

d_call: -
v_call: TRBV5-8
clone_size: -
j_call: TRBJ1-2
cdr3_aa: CASSLDRADYGYTF
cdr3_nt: TGTGCCAGCAGCTTGGACAGAGCCGACTATGGCTACACCTTC

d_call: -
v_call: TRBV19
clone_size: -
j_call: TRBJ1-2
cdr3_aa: CASTRTGSLDYGYTF
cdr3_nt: TGTGCCAGCACCAGAACGGGGAGTTTGGACTATGGCTACACCTTC

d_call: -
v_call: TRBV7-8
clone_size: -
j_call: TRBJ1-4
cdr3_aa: CASSQDRGDNEKLFF
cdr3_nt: TGTGCCAGCAGCCAGGATAGGGGCGATAATGAAAAACTGTTTTTT

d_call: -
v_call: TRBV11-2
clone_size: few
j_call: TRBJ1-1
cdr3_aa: CASSTTGNTEAFF
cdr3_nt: TGTGCCAGCAGCACGACAGGGAACACTGAAGCTTTCTTT

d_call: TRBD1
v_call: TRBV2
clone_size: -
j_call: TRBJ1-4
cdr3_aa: CASSVGQGAEKLFF
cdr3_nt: TGTGCCAGCAGTGTGGGACAGGGGGCCGAAAAACTGTTTTTT

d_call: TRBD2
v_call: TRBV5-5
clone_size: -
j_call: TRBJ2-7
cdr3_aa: CASRPGLAASYEQYF
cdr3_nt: TGTGCCAGCCGTCCCGGACTAGCAGCCTCCTACGAGCAGTACTTC

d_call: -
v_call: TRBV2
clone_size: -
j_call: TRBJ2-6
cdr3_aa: CASRKRYRDSGANVLTF
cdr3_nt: TGTGCCAGCAGAAAGAGATACAGGGACTCTGGGGCCAACGTCCTGACTTTC

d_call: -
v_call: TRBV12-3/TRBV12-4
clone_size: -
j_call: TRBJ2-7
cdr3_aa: CASSLRPECEQYF
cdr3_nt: TGTGCCAGCAGTTTACGCCCCGAGTGCGAGCAGTACTTC

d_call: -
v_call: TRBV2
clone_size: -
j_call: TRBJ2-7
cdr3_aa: CASSAELRWTDTKQYF
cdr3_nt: TGTGCCAGCAGTGCGGAGCTGCGGTGGACAGACACCAAACAGTACTTC

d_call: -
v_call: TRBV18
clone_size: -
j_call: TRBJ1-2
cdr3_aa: CASSPELGYGYTF
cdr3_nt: TGTGCCAGCTCACCGGAACTCGGGTATGGCTACACCTTC

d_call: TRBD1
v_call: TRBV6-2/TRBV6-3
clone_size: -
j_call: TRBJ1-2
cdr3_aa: CASSSQGGTGRGVHGYTF
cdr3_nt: TGTGCCAGCAGTTCGCAAGGGGGGACAGGGAGAGGCGTCCATGGCTACACCTTC

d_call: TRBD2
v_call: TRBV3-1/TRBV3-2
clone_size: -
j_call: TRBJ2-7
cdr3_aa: CASSLGLAGGREQYF
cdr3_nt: TGTGCCAGCAGCCTGGGACTAGCGGGGGGTCGCGAGCAGTACTTC

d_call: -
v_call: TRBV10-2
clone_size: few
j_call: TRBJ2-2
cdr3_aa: CASSELANTGELFF
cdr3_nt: TGCGCCAGCAGTGAGTTAGCTAACACCGGGGAGCTGTTTTTT

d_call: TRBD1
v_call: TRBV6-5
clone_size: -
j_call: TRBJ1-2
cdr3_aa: CASSSRPPGQGGGYTF
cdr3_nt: TGTGCCAGCAGTTCTCGACCTCCGGGACAGGGGGGCGGCTACACCTTC

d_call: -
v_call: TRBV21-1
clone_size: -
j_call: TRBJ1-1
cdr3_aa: CASSHGTLNTEAFF
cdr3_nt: TGTGCCAGCAGCCACGGGACACTGAACACTGAAGCTTTCTTT

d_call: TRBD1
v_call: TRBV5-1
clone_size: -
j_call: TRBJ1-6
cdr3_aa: CASKYRDRENSPLHF
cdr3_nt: TGCGCCAGCAAATACCGGGACAGAGAAAATTCACCCCTCCACTTT

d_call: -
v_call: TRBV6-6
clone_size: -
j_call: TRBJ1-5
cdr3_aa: CASSYFSQPQHF
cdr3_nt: TGTGCCAGCAGTTACTTCAGTCAGCCCCAGCATTTT